What follows are 17 T cell receptor beta chains derived from one specimen sequenced in a study of cytomegalovirus exposure and HLA in healthy donors. PCR employed 60 Vbeta and 13 Jbeta primers. This table comes from immunoSEQ multiplex PCR, and its TCRdb copy is limited to in-frame clones, with some not included. The data contain about 130,000 clones, 55% to 75% of them singletons. Specimen: PBMCs. These receptors originate from a man in his forties or fifties in good health and CMV-seropositive.

The chain carries TRBV6-6 and TRBJ1-1; TRBD1 matches 11 bases. The CDR3 has 12 amino acids. V lost 0 bases to trimming and J lost 14 bases; unmatched junction nucleotides: 2. Germline V gives CDR1 MNHNY, CDR2 SVGAGI (reference sequence). CDR3: CASSYSGQGVFF. The CDR3 bases are TGTGCCAGCAGTTACTCGGGACAGGGGGTATTCTTT.

This clone occurred once. The chain joins TRBV5-6 to TRBJ2-3; 7 bases are shared with TRBD2. The CDR3 has 15 amino acids. Germline CDR1 reads SGHDT; CDR2 reads YYEEEE. V was pared by 0 bases and J by 8 bases, with 9 bases of the junction left unmatched. CDR3 sequence reads: CASSLVRAGRGTQYF. In nucleotides, the CDR3 is TGTGCCAGCAGCTTGGTCCGAGCGGGAAGGGGTACGCAGTATTTT.

This clone was seen more than once but under ten times. The chain recombines TRBV9 with TRBJ2-3, with D perhaps TRBD1 (6 bases). The CDR3 spans 15 residues. Germline V gives CDR1 SGDLS, CDR2 YYNGEE. Trimming took 3 bases from V and 1 from J, leaving 12 bases between them. CDR3 in amino acids: CASSAGKGGTDTQYF. In DNA, the CDR3 is TGTGCCAGCAGCGCCGGGAAGGGGGGCACAGATACGCAGTATTTT.

Concerning this clone: Other DNA sequences in this sample translate to the same CDR3. V and J are TRBV5-1 and TRBJ2-7, with 9 nucleotides matching TRBD1. The length of the CDR3 is 14 residues. The germline V gene encodes CDR1 SGHRS and CDR2 YFSETQ. Losses at the gene ends were 4 bases for V and 3 bases for J; bases not matched to a gene: 5. CDR3 protein: CASSTGTGIYEQYF. In DNA form, the CDR3 reads TGCGCCAGCAGCACCGGGACAGGGATCTACGAGCAGTACTTC.

The chain uses TRBV11-2 and TRBJ1-6; 7 bases align to TRBD1. V was clipped by 1 base and J by 8 bases; unmatched bases: 11. Germline V CDR1 and CDR2: SGHAT, FQNNGV. The CDR3 totals 17 residues. CDR3 DNA sequence: TGTGCCAGCAGCTTAGGGGCGACAGGGTCGGGGTATTCACCCCTCCACTTT. Amino acids: CASSLGATGSGYSPLHF.

V usage is TRBV5-8 and J usage is TRBJ2-5, with a possible D match to TRBD2 (6 bases). The CDR3 has 17 amino acids. V shed 4 bases and J shed 4 bases, with 23 bases lying between them. Germline CDR1 reads SGHTS; CDR2 reads YDEGEE. This CDR3 is CASSPRPGSEGVETQYF. In nucleotides, the CDR3 is TGTGCCAGCAGCCCTAGGCCCGGGAGTGAAGGGGTAGAGACCCAGTACTTC. The full variable domain, with the rest looked up from reference TRBV5-8 and TRBJ2-5, is EAGVTQSPTHLIKTRGQQATLRCSPISGHTSVYWYQQALGLGLQFLLWYDEGEERNRGNFPPRFSGRQFPNYSSELNVNALELEDSALYLCASSPRPGSEGVETQYFGPGTRLLVL.

The chain joins TRBV4-2 to TRBJ1-1; tentative D call: TRBD1 (6 bases). CDR3 size: 17 residues. Germline CDR1 reads LGHNA; CDR2 reads YNFKEQ. The ends were cut back, 4 bases at V and 2 bases at J, with 20 bases in the middle. In DNA, the CDR3 is TGTGCCAGCAGCCGCGTCGGGGGGGCGCGGGGTAACACTGAAGCTTTCTTT. This translates into CASSRVGGARGNTEAFF.

The V gene is TRBV7-2, the J gene TRBJ1-1, with a possible D match to TRBD1 (5 bases). The V end was cut by 5 bases, the J end by 4 bases, with 20 bases between. The CDR3 contains 16 residues. Germline V gene data show CDR1 as SGHTA and CDR2 as FQGNSA. DNA of the CDR3: TGTGCCAGCAGCCCTTACGTCAGGTCGGGGGGCACTGAAGCTTTCTTT. It codes for CASSPYVRSGGTEAFF.

This chain joins TRBV18 and TRBJ2-3; D may be TRBD1 (6 bases). This CDR3 spans 17 amino acids. Germline V gives CDR1 KGHSH, CDR2 LQKENI. Deletions cut 4 bases from V and 3 bases from J, with 20 bases between. The CDR3 spells CASSLLTGARGTDTQYF. DNA of the CDR3: TGTGCCAGCTCACTCCTGACAGGAGCGAGGGGGACAGATACGCAGTATTTT.

The V call is TRBV7-3, the J call TRBJ2-3; 11 positions match TRBD2. This CDR3 has 18 residues. From germline, CDR1 is SGHTA and CDR2 FQGTGA. Unmatched junction bases numbered 11, after V lost 5 bases and J lost 1 base. The CDR3 sequence: CASSPSDKGLAGTDTQYF. CDR3 coding DNA: TGTGCCAGCAGCCCAAGCGACAAGGGACTAGCGGGCACAGATACGCAGTATTTT.

The V and J genes are TRBV18 and TRBJ1-1, with D hard to call. Germline V lookup: CDR1 KGHSH, CDR2 LQKENI. V lost 0 bases to trimming and J lost 11 bases, with 13 bases between them. The CDR3 sequence is 13 residues long. The CDR3 sequence is CASSPPGEGWAFF. The CDR3 DNA follows: TGTGCCAGCTCACCACCAGGAGAGGGCTGGGCTTTCTTT.

The sample holds one count of this clone. The CDR3 region has the DNA TGTGCCAGCAGCGAGTCATCGACAGGGTATCCTAACTATGGCTACACCTTC. This sequence encodes CASSESSTGYPNYGYTF. J is TRBJ1-2 and V is TRBV9; 7 bases fit TRBD1. Germline V gene data show CDR1 as SGDLS and CDR2 as YYNGEE. Trimming at V came to 3 bases and at J to 0 bases, leaving 11 bases not matched to a gene. The CDR3 has 17 amino acids.

The J gene is TRBJ1-2, the V gene TRBV5-1; TRBD1 matches at 8 bases. Trimming removed 4 bases from V and 3 bases from J; junction bases left unmatched: 5. Germline CDR1 and CDR2: SGHRS and YFSETQ. There are 14 residues in the CDR3. The CDR3 region is CASSSGQGDYGYTF. DNA for the CDR3: TGCGCCAGCAGCAGTGGACAGGGCGACTATGGCTACACCTTC.

The rearrangement joins TRBV7-2 to TRBJ1-5; D unresolved. This CDR3 spans 12 amino acids. V lost 4 bases, J lost 9 bases, and 10 bases lay in between. Looked up from germline, CDR1 is SGHTA and CDR2 is FQGNSA. As DNA, the CDR3 is TGTGCCAGCAGCTCCCCCCAGGCGCCCCAGCATTTT. It translates to CASSSPQAPQHF.

The genes are TRBV6-1 and TRBJ2-6; 9 bases are shared with TRBD1. CDR3 length: 15 residues. The germline gives CDR1 MNHNS, CDR2 SASEGT. Trimming removed 9 bases from V and 3 bases from J; junction bases left unmatched: 6. CDR3 region: CASGTGLYGANVLTF. The CDR3 bases are TGTGCCAGTGGGACAGGGCTTTATGGGGCCAACGTCCTGACTTTC.

V and J are TRBV10-2 and TRBJ1-5; the D gene is possibly TRBD1 (5 bases). CDR1 and CDR2 from the germline V gene are WSHSY and SAAADI. The germline V and J ends were trimmed by 4 bases and 6 bases, with 13 bases remaining between them. The CDR3 contains 14 residues. CDR3 DNA sequence: TGCGCCAGCAGTGCGGTGGACACCACTCAGCCCCAGCATTTT. It is translated as CASSAVDTTQPQHF.

This chain links TRBV5-1 with TRBJ1-1, with 9 bases lining up with TRBD1. CDR1 and CDR2 from the germline V gene are SGHRS and YFSETQ. The CDR3 contains 17 residues. V shed 4 bases and J 4 bases; nucleotides not matched to a gene: 14. In DNA form, the CDR3 reads TGCGCCAGCAGCCAAGGGGCCTGGGACAGGGTTCGCACTGAAGCTTTCTTT. Protein product: CASSQGAWDRVRTEAFF. The full variable domain, rest sourced from reference TRBV5-1 and TRBJ1-1, is KAGVTQTPRYLIKTRGQQVTLSCSPISGHRSVSWYQQTPGQGLQFLFEYFSETQRNKGNFPGRFSGRQFSNSRSEMNVSTLELGDSALYLCASSQGAWDRVRTEAFFGQGTRLTVV.